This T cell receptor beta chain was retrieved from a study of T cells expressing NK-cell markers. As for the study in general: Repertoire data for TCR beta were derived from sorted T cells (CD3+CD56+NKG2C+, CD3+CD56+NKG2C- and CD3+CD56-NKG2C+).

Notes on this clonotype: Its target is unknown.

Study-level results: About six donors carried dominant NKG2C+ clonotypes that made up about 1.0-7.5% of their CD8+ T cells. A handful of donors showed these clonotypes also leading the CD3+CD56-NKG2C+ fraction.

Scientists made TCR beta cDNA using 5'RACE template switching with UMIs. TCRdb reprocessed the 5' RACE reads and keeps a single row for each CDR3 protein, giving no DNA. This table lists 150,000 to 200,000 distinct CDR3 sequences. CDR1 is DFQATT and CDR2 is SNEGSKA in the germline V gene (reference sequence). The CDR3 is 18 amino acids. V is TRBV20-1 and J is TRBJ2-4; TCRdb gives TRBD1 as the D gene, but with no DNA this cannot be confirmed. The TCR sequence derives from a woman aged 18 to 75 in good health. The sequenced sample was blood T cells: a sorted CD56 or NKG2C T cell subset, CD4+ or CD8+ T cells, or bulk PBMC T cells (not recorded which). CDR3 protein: CSASRGGSGGAAKNIQYF.